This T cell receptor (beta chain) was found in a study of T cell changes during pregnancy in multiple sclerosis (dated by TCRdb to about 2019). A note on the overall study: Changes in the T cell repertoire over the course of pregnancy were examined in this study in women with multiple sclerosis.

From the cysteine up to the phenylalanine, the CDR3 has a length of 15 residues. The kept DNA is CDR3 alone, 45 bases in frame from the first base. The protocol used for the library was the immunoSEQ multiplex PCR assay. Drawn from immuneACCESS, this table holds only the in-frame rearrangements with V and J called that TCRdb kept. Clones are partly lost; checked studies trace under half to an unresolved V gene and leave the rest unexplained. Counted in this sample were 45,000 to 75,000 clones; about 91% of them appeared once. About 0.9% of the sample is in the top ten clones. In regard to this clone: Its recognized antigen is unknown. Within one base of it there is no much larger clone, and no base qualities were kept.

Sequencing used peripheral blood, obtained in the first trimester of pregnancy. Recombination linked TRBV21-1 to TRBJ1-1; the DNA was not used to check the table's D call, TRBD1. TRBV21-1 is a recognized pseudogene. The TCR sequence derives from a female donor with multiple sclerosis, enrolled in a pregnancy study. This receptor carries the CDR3 CASSVVDTANTEAFF. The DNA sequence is TGTGCCAGCAGCGTCGTCGACACGGCGAACACTGAAGCTTTCTTT.